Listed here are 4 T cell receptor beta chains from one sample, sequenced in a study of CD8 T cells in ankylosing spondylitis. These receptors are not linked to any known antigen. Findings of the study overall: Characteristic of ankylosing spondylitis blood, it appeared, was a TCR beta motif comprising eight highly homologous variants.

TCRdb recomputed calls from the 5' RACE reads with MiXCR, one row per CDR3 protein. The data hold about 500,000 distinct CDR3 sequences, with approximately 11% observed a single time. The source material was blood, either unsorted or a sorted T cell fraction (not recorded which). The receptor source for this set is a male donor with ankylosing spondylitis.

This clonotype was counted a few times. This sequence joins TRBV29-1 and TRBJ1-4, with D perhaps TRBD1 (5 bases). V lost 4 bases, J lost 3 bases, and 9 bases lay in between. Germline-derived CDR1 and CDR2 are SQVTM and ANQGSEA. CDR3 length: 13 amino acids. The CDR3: CSVGGRSNEKLFF. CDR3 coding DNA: TGCAGCGTTGGGGGCAGATCTAATGAAAAACTGTTTTTT.

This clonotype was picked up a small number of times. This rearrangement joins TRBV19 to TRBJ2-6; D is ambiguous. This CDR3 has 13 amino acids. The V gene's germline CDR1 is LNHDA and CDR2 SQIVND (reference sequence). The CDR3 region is CATVRSGANVLTF. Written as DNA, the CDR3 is TGTGCTACAGTTCGCTCTGGGGCCAACGTCCTGACTTTC.

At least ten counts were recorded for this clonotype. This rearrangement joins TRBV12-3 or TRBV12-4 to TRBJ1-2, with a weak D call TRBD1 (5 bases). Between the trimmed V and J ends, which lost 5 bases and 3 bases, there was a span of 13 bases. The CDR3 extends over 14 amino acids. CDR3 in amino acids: CASSPGDGYYGYTF. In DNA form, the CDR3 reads TGTGCCAGCAGTCCCGGGGACGGATACTATGGCTACACCTTC.

The CDR3: CASSSRDRVFNEQFF. The CDR3, as DNA: TGCGCCAGCAGCAGCCGGGACAGGGTTTTCAATGAGCAGTTCTTC. The genes are TRBV5-1 and TRBJ2-1; 9 bases match TRBD1. This CDR3 contains 15 residues. The ends lost 4 bases at V and 6 bases at J; junction bases unmatched: 8. Germline V gives CDR1 SGHRS, CDR2 YFSETQ. The full variable domain, completed using reference TRBV5-1 and TRBJ2-1, is KAGVTQTPRYLIKTRGQQVTLSCSPISGHRSVSWYQQTPGQGLQFLFEYFSETQRNKGNFPGRFSGRQFSNSRSEMNVSTLELGDSALYLCASSSRDRVFNEQFFGPGTRLTVL.